This T cell receptor (beta chain) was sequenced in a study of Graves' ophthalmopathy and Graves' hyperthyroidism. Germline-derived CDR1 and CDR2 are SGHVS and FNYEAQ. The ends lost 5 bases at V and 2 bases at J; junction bases unmatched: 10. The CDR3 is 16 amino acids. Amplified TCR beta CDR3 regions were obtained using RNA transcripts as template. An opening RT-PCR round employed HTBI primers and preceded a second-round multiplex PCR. Via MiXCR, TCRdb re-called the multiplex PCR reads, giving one row per CDR3 protein. The sample has 660,000 or so distinct CDR3 sequences, just over 40% seen once. As to this clonotype: Its antigen remains unidentified.

Study-level results: Most thyroid clonotypes expanded beyond 0.001 frequency were also found in blood.

Sequences were obtained from peripheral blood. This chain joins TRBV7-6 and TRBJ2-7; 9 bases agree with TRBD1. This clonotype was obtained from an adult man with Graves' ophthalmopathy. The CDR3 reads CASSPRGGQGPYEQYF. Here the CDR3 DNA reads TGTGCCAGCAGCCCCAGGGGGGGACAGGGTCCCTACGAGCAGTACTTC. The variable domain in full, completed from reference TRBV7-6 and TRBJ2-7, reads GAGVSQSPRYKVTKRGQDVALRCDPISGHVSLYWYRQALGQGPEFLTYFNYEAQQDKSGLPNDRFSAERPEGSISTLTIQRTEQRDSAMYRCASSPRGGQGPYEQYFGPGTRLTVT.